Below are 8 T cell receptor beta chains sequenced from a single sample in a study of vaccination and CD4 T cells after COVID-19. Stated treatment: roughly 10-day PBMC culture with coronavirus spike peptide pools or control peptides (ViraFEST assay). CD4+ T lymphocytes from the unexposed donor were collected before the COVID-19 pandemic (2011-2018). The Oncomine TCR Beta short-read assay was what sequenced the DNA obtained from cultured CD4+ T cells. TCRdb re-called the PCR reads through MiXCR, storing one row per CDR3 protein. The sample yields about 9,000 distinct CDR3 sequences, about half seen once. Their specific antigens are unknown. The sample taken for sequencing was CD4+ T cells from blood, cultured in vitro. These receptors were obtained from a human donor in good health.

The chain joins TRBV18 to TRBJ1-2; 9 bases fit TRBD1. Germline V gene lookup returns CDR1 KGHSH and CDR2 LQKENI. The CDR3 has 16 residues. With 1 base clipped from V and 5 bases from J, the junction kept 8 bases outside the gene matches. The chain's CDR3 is CASSPLQGQGVYGYTF. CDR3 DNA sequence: TGTGCCAGCTCACCACTTCAGGGACAGGGAGTGTATGGCTACACCTTC.

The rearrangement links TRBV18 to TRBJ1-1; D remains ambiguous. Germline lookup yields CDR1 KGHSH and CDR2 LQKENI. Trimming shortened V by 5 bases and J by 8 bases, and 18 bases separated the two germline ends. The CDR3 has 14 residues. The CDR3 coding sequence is TGTGCCAGCTCATCGGAGTTGCATCTGGGCGAAGCTTTCTTT. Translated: CASSSELHLGEAFF.

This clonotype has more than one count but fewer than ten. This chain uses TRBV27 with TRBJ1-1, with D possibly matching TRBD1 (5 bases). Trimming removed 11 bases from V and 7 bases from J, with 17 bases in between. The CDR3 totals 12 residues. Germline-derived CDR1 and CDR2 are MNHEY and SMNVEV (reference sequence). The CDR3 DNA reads TGTGCCGGTATGTTGGGGGGGATTGAAGCTTTCTTT. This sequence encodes CAGMLGGIEAFF.

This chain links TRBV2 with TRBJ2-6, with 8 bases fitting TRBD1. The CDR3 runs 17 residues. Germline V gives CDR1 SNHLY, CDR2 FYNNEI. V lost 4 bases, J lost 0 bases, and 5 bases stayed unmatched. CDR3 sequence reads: CASSATGDHSGANVLTF. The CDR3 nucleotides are TGTGCCAGCAGTGCGACAGGGGACCACTCTGGGGCCAACGTCCTGACTTTC.

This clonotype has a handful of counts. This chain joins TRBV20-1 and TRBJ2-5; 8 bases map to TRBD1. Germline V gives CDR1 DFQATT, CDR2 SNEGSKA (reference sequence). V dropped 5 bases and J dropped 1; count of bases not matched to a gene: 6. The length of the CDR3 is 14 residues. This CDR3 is CSAAKTGVQETQYF. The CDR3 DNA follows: TGCAGTGCTGCCAAGACAGGGGTCCAAGAGACCCAGTACTTC.

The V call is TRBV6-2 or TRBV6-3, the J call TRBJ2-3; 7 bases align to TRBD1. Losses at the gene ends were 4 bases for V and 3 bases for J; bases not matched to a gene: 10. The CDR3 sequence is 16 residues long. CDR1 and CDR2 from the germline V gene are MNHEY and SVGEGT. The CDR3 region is CASSWTGIRSTDTQYF. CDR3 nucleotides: TGTGCCAGCAGTTGGACAGGTATTCGATCAACAGATACGCAGTATTTT.

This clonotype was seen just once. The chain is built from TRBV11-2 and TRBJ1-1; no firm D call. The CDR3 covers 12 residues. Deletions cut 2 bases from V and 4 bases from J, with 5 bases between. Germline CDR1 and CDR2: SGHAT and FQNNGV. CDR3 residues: CASSLPLTEAFF. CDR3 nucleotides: TGTGCCAGCAGCTTACCTCTCACTGAAGCTTTCTTT.

The CDR3 DNA is TGTGCCATCAGTGTGAAGCGGGAGGCCTACGAGCAGTACTTC. Its translation: CAISVKREAYEQYF. V gene TRBV10-3 combines with J gene TRBJ2-7; 9 bases match TRBD2. The CDR3 runs to 14 residues. Germline assignment: CDR1 ENHRY and CDR2 SYGVKD. Germline trimming cut 4 bases from V and 2 bases from J; bases unmatched to any gene: 3.